Below, 16 T cell receptor beta chains from the same sample are listed, as sequenced in a study of regulatory T cells in long-lasting Graves disease (dated by TCRdb to 2020 to 2022). Libraries came from multiplex PCR. TCRdb names Illumina HiSeq 4000 as the instrument used. CDR3 regions were amplified by Arm-PCR with iRepertoire HTBI primers to construct TCR beta libraries. TCRdb ran its own pipeline on the public reads, namely fastp trimming at Q25 and MiXCR clone calling, and kept in-frame beta chains. Rows matching on CDR3 protein sequence are summarized as one entry with the most common DNA and genes. Across this sample there are some 470,000 distinct CDR3 sequences, with approximately 21% seen only once. Approximately 6.4% of the sample goes to the ten largest clones. Read against the paper, the sample's time point label means: persistent/refractory GD, antithyroid drugs over 5 years with positive TRAb. For both TCR sequencing and RNA sequencing, RNA was extracted from PBMCs in TRIzol.

The sequencing here drew on peripheral blood mononuclear cells (PBMCs), taken when the disease was refractory, from a patient treated with antithyroid drugs. The receptors derive from a female donor with Graves disease.

This clonotype was picked up one time. This chain connects TRBV10-3 to TRBJ2-3; D perhaps matches TRBD2 (6 bases). This CDR3 has 14 amino acids. V shed 9 bases and J shed 0 bases, with 13 bases lying between them. Germline lookup yields CDR1 ENHRY and CDR2 SYGVKD. The CDR3 spells CAIKPGLSTDTQYF. CDR3 DNA sequence: TGTGCCATTAAACCGGGACTGAGCACAGATACGCAGTATTTT.

This clonotype was recorded at least ten times. The chain recombines TRBV20-1 with TRBJ1-1, with TRBD1 matching 8 bases. This CDR3 is built from 15 residues. Germline CDR1 reads DFQATT; CDR2 reads SNEGSKA (reference sequence). The V and J ends lost 1 base and 0 bases, in that order; junction bases with no gene match: 4. CDR3 nucleotide sequence: TGCAGTGCTAGAGCCTCGACAGGGGTGAACACTGAAGCTTTCTTT. Translating gives CSARASTGVNTEAFF.

As regards this clonotype: A much larger clonotype is one base distant, so this may be a read error. The chain joins TRBV28 to TRBJ2-7; D may match TRBD1 or TRBD2 (5 bases each). Deletions cut 6 bases from V and 13 bases from J, with 22 bases between. The CDR3 sequence is 13 residues long. Germline lookup yields CDR1 MDHEN and CDR2 SYDVKM. CDR3 DNA: TGTGCCAGCAGAAACGAGATCGGGGCAGGAAAATACTTC. This gives the protein CASRNEIGAGKYF. Full variable domain (rest looked up from reference TRBV28 and TRBJ2-7): DVKVTQSSRYLVKRTGEKVFLECVQDMDHENMFWYRQDPGLGLRLIYFSYDVKMKEKGDIPEGYSVSREKKERFSLILESASTNQTSMYLCASRNEIGAGKYFGPGTRLTVT.

This clonotype occurred many times. This chain uses TRBV2 with TRBJ1-2; D is undetermined. The germline gives CDR1 SNHLY, CDR2 FYNNEI. The CDR3 is made up of 12 amino acids. The ends were cut back, 8 bases at V and 3 bases at J, with 10 bases in the middle. CDR3 loop: CASSYTHYGYTF. The CDR3 nucleotides read TGTGCCAGCTCTTACACGCACTATGGCTACACCTTC.

This rearrangement joins TRBV7-9 to TRBJ2-2, with D perhaps matching TRBD2 (5 bases). V was clipped by 0 bases and J by 1 base, with 9 bases between them. The germline V gene encodes CDR1 SEHNR and CDR2 FQNEAQ (reference sequence). CDR3 length equals 16 residues. The CDR3 here is CASSLAEAGNTGELFF. The DNA of the CDR3 is TGTGCCAGCAGCTTAGCGGAGGCAGGGAACACCGGGGAGCTGTTTTTT.

This clonotype was counted many times. The rearrangement uses TRBV28 and TRBJ1-2, with D tentatively TRBD1 (5 bases). Germline lookup yields CDR1 MDHEN and CDR2 SYDVKM. The CDR3 is 15 amino acids. V lost 5 bases to trimming and J lost 6 bases, with 19 bases between them. The CDR3 bases are TGTGCCAGCAGTAAACTCGGGGGGAGGACGGATGGCTACACCTTC. This sequence encodes CASSKLGGRTDGYTF.

This CDR3 reads CASSFGKQGRPQHF. The CDR3 region has the DNA TGTGCCAGCAGCTTCGGAAAACAGGGGAGGCCCCAGCATTTT. V usage is TRBV7-2 and J usage is TRBJ1-5; 7 bases line up with TRBD1. J was trimmed by 9 bases and V by 3 bases; bases with no gene match: 8. The CDR3 sequence is 14 residues long. The germline gives CDR1 SGHTA, CDR2 FQGNSA.

This clonotype was detected ten times or more. Here the CDR3 reads CASSLVGTGLEEQYF. In nucleotides, the CDR3 is TGTGCCAGCAGCTTAGTTGGGACAGGGTTGGAAGAGCAGTACTTC. The genes are TRBV7-8 and TRBJ2-7; 9 positions match TRBD1. The J segment lost 7 bases and the V segment lost 1 base, leaving 8 bases of the junction unmatched. Germline CDR1 is SGHVS and CDR2 is FQNEAQ. This CDR3 spans 15 amino acids.

This clonotype has a count of ten or more. The rearrangement links TRBV11-2 to TRBJ1-4; D is uncertain. The V gene's germline CDR1 is SGHAT and CDR2 FQNNGV. CDR3 length: 18 residues. Trimming removed 1 base at V and 0 bases at J, with 15 bases between. The CDR3 DNA reads as TGTGCCAGCAGCTTAGCCGGGATCCGGGTGACAACTAATGAAAAACTGTTTTTT. This codes for CASSLAGIRVTTNEKLFF.

The chain combines TRBV19 with TRBJ2-4; D is uncertain. V was trimmed by 5 bases and J by 2 bases, leaving 1 base between them. Germline lookup yields CDR1 LNHDA and CDR2 SQIVND (reference sequence). CDR3 length: 11 amino acids. CDR3 residues: CASSSKNIQYF. The CDR3 bases are TGTGCCAGTAGTTCCAAAAACATTCAGTACTTC.

This rearrangement joins TRBV6-1 to TRBJ1-6, with a possible D match to TRBD1 (5 bases). The germline V gene encodes CDR1 MNHNS and CDR2 SASEGT. The length of the CDR3 is 15 residues. V shed 6 bases and J shed 8 bases, with 17 bases lying between them. CDR3 residues: CASRPREMNDSPLHF. The CDR3 coding sequence is TGTGCCAGCAGACCCAGGGAAATGAATGATTCACCCCTCCACTTT.

V is TRBV20-1 and J is TRBJ2-7; 9 bases map to TRBD2. The CDR3 runs to 14 residues. J was trimmed by 3 bases and V by 6 bases; bases with no gene match: 9. Looked up from germline, CDR1 is DFQATT and CDR2 is SNEGSKA (reference sequence). The CDR3 DNA sequence: TGCAGTGCCTACACGACTAGCGGTATCTACGAGCAGTACTTC. Its translation: CSAYTTSGIYEQYF.

In its sample, this clonotype was seen many times. The DNA of the CDR3 is TGTGCCAGCAGTGTCCAACGACTAGCGGGAGCGTACGAGCAGTACTTC. Its translation is CASSVQRLAGAYEQYF. The rearrangement uses TRBV6-1 and TRBJ2-7, with 12 nucleotides matching TRBD2. Trimming removed 4 bases from V and 4 bases from J; junction bases left unmatched: 8. Germline CDR1 is MNHNS and CDR2 is SASEGT. This CDR3 region has 16 residues.

This chain uses TRBV19 with TRBJ2-7; D gene unclear. CDR1 is LNHDA, CDR2 SQIVND, per germline (reference sequence). The CDR3 consists of 15 residues. V was clipped by 3 bases and J by 0 bases, with 12 bases between them. The CDR3 nucleotides read TGTGCCAGTAGTATTTCCGGGTCCCCCTCCTACGAGCAGTACTTC. Protein sequence: CASSISGSPSYEQYF.

This clonotype was recorded only once. The chain has TRBV20-1 and TRBJ1-3; D might be TRBD1 (5 bases). With 6 bases removed from V and 2 bases from J, the gap between germline ends came to 17 bases. Germline CDR1 and CDR2: DFQATT and SNEGSKA (reference sequence). The CDR3 loop spans 15 amino acids. CDR3 region: CSASDSRSPGNTIYF. As DNA, the CDR3 is TGCAGTGCCTCAGACAGCCGGTCGCCTGGAAACACCATATATTTT.

This chain joins TRBV6-1 and TRBJ2-5, with D possibly TRBD2 on 5 matching bases. V was cut by 6 bases and J by 5 bases, with 19 bases left in between. The CDR3 extends over 15 amino acids. The germline CDR1 and CDR2 sequences are MNHNS and SASEGT. In DNA, the CDR3 is TGTGCCAGCAGCCGGTTGTACGAGGGCTGGGAGACCCAGTACTTC. It specifies CASSRLYEGWETQYF.